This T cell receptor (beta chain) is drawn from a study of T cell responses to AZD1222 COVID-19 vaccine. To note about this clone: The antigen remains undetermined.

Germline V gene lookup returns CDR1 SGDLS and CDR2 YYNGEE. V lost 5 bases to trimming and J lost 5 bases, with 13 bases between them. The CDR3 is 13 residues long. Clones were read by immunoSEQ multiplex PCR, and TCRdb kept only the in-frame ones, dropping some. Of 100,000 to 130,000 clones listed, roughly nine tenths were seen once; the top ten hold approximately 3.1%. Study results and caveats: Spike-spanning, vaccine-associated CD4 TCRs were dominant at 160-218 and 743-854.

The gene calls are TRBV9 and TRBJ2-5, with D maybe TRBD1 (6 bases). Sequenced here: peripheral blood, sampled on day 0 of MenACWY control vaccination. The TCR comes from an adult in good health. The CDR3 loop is CASSDQGSETQYF. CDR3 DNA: TGTGCCAGCAGTGATCAGGGGAGCGAGACCCAGTACTTC.